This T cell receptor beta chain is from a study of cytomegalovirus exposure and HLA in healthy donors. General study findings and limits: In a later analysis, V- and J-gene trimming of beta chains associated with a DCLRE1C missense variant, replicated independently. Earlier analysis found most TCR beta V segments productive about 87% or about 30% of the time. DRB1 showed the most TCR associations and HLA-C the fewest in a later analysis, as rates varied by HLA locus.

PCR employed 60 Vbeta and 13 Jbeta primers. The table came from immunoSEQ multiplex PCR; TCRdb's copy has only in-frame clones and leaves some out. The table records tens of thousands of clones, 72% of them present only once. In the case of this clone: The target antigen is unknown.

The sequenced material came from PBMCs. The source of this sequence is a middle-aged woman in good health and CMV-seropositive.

The CDR3 loop is CASSASGDNEQFF. DNA for the CDR3: TGTGCCAGCAGCGCAAGCGGGGACAATGAGCAGTTCTTC. This rearrangement joins TRBV9 to TRBJ2-1; 7 bases align to TRBD2. Germline V gene lookup returns CDR1 SGDLS and CDR2 YYNGEE. The CDR3 extends over 13 amino acids. V trimming: 3 bases; J trimming: 5 bases; junction bases outside the gene matches: 2.